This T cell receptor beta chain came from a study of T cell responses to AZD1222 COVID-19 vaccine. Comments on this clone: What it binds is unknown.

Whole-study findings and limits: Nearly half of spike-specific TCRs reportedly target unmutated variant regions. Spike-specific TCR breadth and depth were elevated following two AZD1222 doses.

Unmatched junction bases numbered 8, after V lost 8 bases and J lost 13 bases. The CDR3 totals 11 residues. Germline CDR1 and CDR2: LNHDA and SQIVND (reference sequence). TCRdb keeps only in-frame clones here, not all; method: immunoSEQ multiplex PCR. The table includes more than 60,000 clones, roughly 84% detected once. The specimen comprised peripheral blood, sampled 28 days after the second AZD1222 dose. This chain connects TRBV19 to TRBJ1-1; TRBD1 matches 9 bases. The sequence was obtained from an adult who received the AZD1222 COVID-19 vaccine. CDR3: CASRGDRVVFF. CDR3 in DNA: TGTGCCAGTCGTGGGGACAGGGTGGTTTTCTTT.